This entry lists 25 T cell receptor beta chains sequenced from one sample in a study of blood T cell repertoires in COVID-19. The assay was immunoSEQ multiplex PCR, and TCRdb's table has in-frame clones only and misses some. The sample holds 150,000 to 200,000 clones, approximately 87% seen once. Sequencing was carried out using PBMCs or T cells enriched from blood (not recorded which). The receptors originated from a woman aged 45-65 years who had recovered from COVID-19.

This rearrangement joins TRBV28 to TRBJ1-6; 9 bases align to TRBD1. The J segment lost 10 bases and the V segment lost 5 bases, leaving 9 bases of the junction unmatched. The CDR3 length is 15 residues. In germline, CDR1 is MDHEN, CDR2 SYDVKM. The CDR3 DNA follows: TGTGCCAGCAGTGAGGACAGGGGAGATTGGTCACCCCTCCACTTT. This gives the protein CASSEDRGDWSPLHF.

The chain employs TRBV19 and TRBJ1-5, with TRBD1 matching 9 bases. Germline loops: CDR1 LNHDA, CDR2 SQIVND (reference sequence). The junction had 6 bases not matched to a gene; V was cut back by 9 bases and J by 3 bases. The CDR3 runs to 14 residues. This CDR3 reads CASAGTGPNQPQHF. CDR3 sequence (DNA): TGTGCCAGCGCCGGGACAGGGCCCAATCAGCCCCAGCATTTT.

The chain recombines TRBV28 with TRBJ2-4; D gene unclear. Germline V gene lookup returns CDR1 MDHEN and CDR2 SYDVKM. Trimming took off 3 bases at V and 9 bases at J, with 12 bases between the two ends. CDR3 size: 13 residues. The CDR3 spells CASSLVGLGIQYF. CDR3 in DNA: TGTGCCAGCAGTTTGGTGGGCTTAGGCATTCAGTACTTC.

The chain employs TRBV19 and TRBJ1-2; 8 bases match TRBD1. The CDR3 has 15 residues. CDR1 and CDR2 from the germline V gene are LNHDA and SQIVND (reference sequence). V was pared by 4 bases and J by 5 bases, with 9 bases of the junction left unmatched. The CDR3 region has the DNA TGTGCCAGTAGTACACCCGCAGGGGGCCCTTATGGCTACACCTTC. This encodes CASSTPAGGPYGYTF.

The V and J genes are TRBV30 and TRBJ1-6, with 7 positions matching TRBD1. CDR1 is GTSNPN and CDR2 is SVGIG in the germline V gene (reference sequence). The CDR3 is made up of 15 amino acids. V trimming: 7 bases; J trimming: 5 bases; junction bases outside the gene matches: 11. CDR3 coding DNA: TGTGCCTCCCCCCGGGTGGACAGGAATAATTCACCCCTCCACTTT. Encoded protein: CASPRVDRNNSPLHF.

The chain is built from TRBV5-1 and TRBJ1-2, with D possibly TRBD1 on 5 matching bases. The germline gives CDR1 SGHRS, CDR2 YFSETQ. The ends were cut back, 0 bases at V and 7 bases at J, with 19 bases in the middle. This CDR3 is built from 16 residues. CDR3 coding DNA: TGCGCCAGCAGCTTGGAGGGGTTAGGCGATTCTTCTGGCTACACCTTC. It translates to CASSLEGLGDSSGYTF.

This clone has just a few counts. This rearrangement joins TRBV9 to TRBJ2-2; D call uncertain. The germline V gene encodes CDR1 SGDLS and CDR2 YYNGEE. Deletions cut 1 base from V and 0 bases from J, with 10 bases between. This CDR3 is built from 16 residues. DNA of the CDR3: TGTGCCAGCAGCGTATCAATCCATTCGAACACCGGGGAGCTGTTTTTT. Translation: CASSVSIHSNTGELFF.

This clone has just a few counts. The rearrangement links TRBV19 to TRBJ1-5, with D possibly matching TRBD1 (5 bases). V dropped 6 bases and J dropped 1 base, with 13 bases sitting between them. The CDR3 sequence is 15 residues long. Germline CDR1 reads LNHDA; CDR2 reads SQIVND (reference sequence). DNA of the CDR3: TGTGCCAGTAGACTACAGGACCCCAGCAATCAGCCCCAGCATTTT. Residues: CASRLQDPSNQPQHF.

This chain links TRBV5-1 with TRBJ2-1, with D tentatively TRBD2 (6 bases). Looked up from germline, CDR1 is SGHRS and CDR2 is YFSETQ. V lost 0 bases to trimming and J lost 6 bases, with 13 bases between them. CDR3 size: 15 residues. For the CDR3, the DNA is TGCGCCAGCAGCTTGGAGGCCGGGGGAGGCAATGAGCAGTTCTTC. It specifies CASSLEAGGGNEQFF. Looking up the rest from reference TRBV5-1 and TRBJ2-1 gives the full variable domain: KAGVTQTPRYLIKTRGQQVTLSCSPISGHRSVSWYQQTPGQGLQFLFEYFSETQRNKGNFPGRFSGRQFSNSRSEMNVSTLELGDSALYLCASSLEAGGGNEQFFGPGTRLTVL.

The chain combines TRBV10-1 with TRBJ2-2; TRBD1 agrees at 9 bases. J was trimmed by 4 bases and V by 2 bases; bases with no gene match: 2. The CDR3 is 15 residues long. Per germline, CDR1 WNHNN and CDR2 SYGVQD (reference sequence). This CDR3 is CASSEEGQGTGELFF. The CDR3 DNA reads TGCGCCAGCAGTGAGGAGGGACAGGGCACCGGGGAGCTGTTTTTT.

This sequence joins TRBV5-1 and TRBJ2-1, with TRBD2 matching 7 bases. V shed 0 bases, J shed 12 bases, and the junction held 3 bases outside the gene matches. The length of the CDR3 is 12 residues. CDR1 and CDR2 from the germline V gene are SGHRS and YFSETQ. In DNA, the CDR3 is TGCGCCAGCAGCTTGGCCCGCGGGAGGCAGTTCTTC. Amino acid sequence: CASSLARGRQFF.

The chain recombines TRBV5-1 with TRBJ2-1; D may be TRBD1 (5 bases). The germline CDR1 and CDR2 sequences are SGHRS and YFSETQ. Deletions cut 0 bases from V and 8 bases from J, with 12 bases between. CDR3 size: 14 residues. The CDR3 here is CASSLGPQGDEQFF. In DNA form, the CDR3 reads TGCGCCAGCAGCTTGGGGCCCCAGGGCGATGAGCAGTTCTTC.

This clone was seen a single time. V is TRBV11-2 and J is TRBJ1-2; TRBD1 agrees at 7 bases. The V and J ends lost 4 bases and 2 bases, in that order; junction bases with no gene match: 1. This CDR3 is built from 13 residues. Germline V gives CDR1 SGHAT, CDR2 FQNNGV. The CDR3 sequence: CASSSTGNYGYTF. CDR3 nucleotide sequence: TGTGCCAGCAGCTCGACAGGGAACTATGGCTACACCTTC.

The V and J genes are TRBV30 and TRBJ1-3; the match to TRBD1 covers 8 bases. Trimming removed 7 bases from V and 4 bases from J; junction bases left unmatched: 3. Germline V gene sequence: CDR1 GTSNPN, CDR2 SVGIG (reference sequence). CDR3 length: 12 amino acids. As DNA, the CDR3 is TGTGCCTATCAGGGGGCCGGAAACACCATATATTTT. It yields the protein CAYQGAGNTIYF. Combining the CDR3 with reference TRBV30 and TRBJ1-3 gives the whole variable domain SQTIHQWPATLVQPVGSPLSLECTVEGTSNPNLYWYRQAAGRGLQLLFYSVGIGQISSEVPQNLSASRPQDRQFILSSKKLLLSDSGFYLCAYQGAGNTIYFGEGSWLTVV.

This clone occurred a few times. V is TRBV6-1 and J is TRBJ2-2, with 10 bases fitting TRBD2. With V trimmed by 2 bases and J by 4 bases, 10 bases remained unmatched. This CDR3 region has 18 residues. The germline V gene has CDR1 MNHNS and CDR2 SASEGT. The CDR3 region has the DNA TGTGCCAGCAGTGAATGGCTAGCGGGGGATCGGGGCACCGGGGAGCTGTTTTTT. This gives the protein CASSEWLAGDRGTGELFF.

This clone was seen just once. The V call is TRBV6-5, the J call TRBJ1-3; 7 bases are a match to TRBD1. After removal of 7 bases from V and 2 bases from J, the junction contained 5 bases not matched to a gene. Germline V gives CDR1 MNHEY, CDR2 SVGAGI. The CDR3 is 14 amino acids. CDR3 in DNA: TGTGCCAGCACCACCGGGACAGCTGGAAACACCATATATTTT. Its protein product is CASTTGTAGNTIYF.

The chain uses TRBV11-2 and TRBJ2-1, with 10 positions matching TRBD2. This CDR3 spans 15 amino acids. With V trimmed by 1 base and J by 6 bases, 3 bases remained unmatched. Germline loops: CDR1 SGHAT, CDR2 FQNNGV. CDR3 bases: TGTGCCAGCAGCTTAGTTAGCGGGAGGTTCAATGAGCAGTTCTTC. This encodes CASSLVSGRFNEQFF. Filled out from reference TRBV11-2 and TRBJ2-1, the complete variable domain reads EAGVAQSPRYKIIEKRQSVAFWCNPISGHATLYWYQQILGQGPKLLIQFQNNGVVDDSQLPKDRFSAERLKGVDSTLKIQPAKLEDSAVYLCASSLVSGRFNEQFFGPGTRLTVL.

The chain recombines TRBV28 with TRBJ1-5; a weak D match, TRBD1 (6 bases). The CDR3 consists of 18 residues. Trimming cost V 8 bases and J 0 bases, with 23 bases left between them. The V gene's germline CDR1 is MDHEN and CDR2 SYDVKM. CDR3 amino acids: CASLPGHILLDSNQPQHF. For the CDR3, the DNA is TGTGCCAGCCTCCCGGGACACATCCTCCTCGATAGCAATCAGCCCCAGCATTTT.

The chain couples TRBV5-1 to TRBJ1-4, with TRBD1 identical over 7 bases. The CDR3 spans 14 residues. Germline V lookup: CDR1 SGHRS, CDR2 YFSETQ. With V trimmed by 8 bases and J by 0 bases, 4 bases remained unmatched. The DNA of the CDR3 is TGCGCCAGTGGGGACAGCCCAACTAATGAAAAACTGTTTTTT. The encoded protein is CASGDSPTNEKLFF.

The chain carries TRBV7-9 and TRBJ1-2; 8 bases align to TRBD1. The junction had 7 bases not matched to a gene; V was cut back by 1 base and J by 9 bases. The CDR3 has 14 residues. Germline CDR1 and CDR2: SEHNR and FQNEAQ (reference sequence). DNA for the CDR3: TGTGCCAGCAGCTTAGGAGGGCAGGGGGCCAGCTACACCTTC. Protein: CASSLGGQGASYTF.

The J gene is TRBJ1-2, the V gene TRBV27, with 9 bases fitting TRBD1. The CDR3 has 15 residues. Losses at the gene ends were 10 bases for V and 0 bases for J; bases not matched to a gene: 9. Germline V lookup: CDR1 MNHEY, CDR2 SMNVEV (reference sequence). In DNA form, the CDR3 reads TGTGCCACACACCCCGACAGGGGGTCTAACTATGGCTACACCTTC. This sequence encodes CATHPDRGSNYGYTF.

The chain carries TRBV7-2 and TRBJ1-2; TRBD1 might be the D (6 bases). The CDR3 has 15 residues. Trimming took off 5 bases at V and 2 bases at J, with 15 bases between the two ends. Germline CDR1 and CDR2: SGHTA and FQGNSA. This chain's CDR3 is CASSPRQDSNYGYTF. DNA of the CDR3: TGTGCCAGCAGCCCCAGACAGGACTCCAACTATGGCTACACCTTC.

This clone has a count of ten or more. This sequence joins TRBV4-2 and TRBJ1-1, with 8 bases lining up with TRBD1. The V gene end was trimmed by 2 bases and the J gene end by 10 bases; junction bases not matched to a gene: 6. The CDR3 loop spans 13 amino acids. CDR1 LGHNA and CDR2 YNFKEQ come from the germline V gene. In DNA form, the CDR3 reads TGTGCCAGCAGCCAATCCCTGGACAGGGTAGCTTTCTTT. It is translated as CASSQSLDRVAFF.

This chain joins TRBV5-4 and TRBJ2-1, with 7 bases aligning to TRBD1. With V trimmed by 0 bases and J by 3 bases, 6 bases remained unmatched. Germline CDR1 reads SGHNT; CDR2 reads YYREEE (reference sequence). The CDR3 has 16 amino acids. CDR3 nucleotides: TGTGCCAGCAGCTTGGGAGACAGGGCCAGCTACAATGAGCAGTTCTTC. Translating it yields CASSLGDRASYNEQFF.

As regards this clone: This sample also contains other DNA sequences that code for the same CDR3. The chain recombines TRBV7-2 with TRBJ1-1, with 9 bases aligning to TRBD1. The J segment lost 5 bases and the V segment lost 1 base, leaving 5 bases of the junction unmatched. The CDR3 totals 15 residues. The germline V gene encodes CDR1 SGHTA and CDR2 FQGNSA. Here the CDR3 DNA reads TGTGCCAGCAGCTTAGAACACAGGGGGCGAACTGAAGCTTTCTTT. Translating it yields CASSLEHRGRTEAFF.